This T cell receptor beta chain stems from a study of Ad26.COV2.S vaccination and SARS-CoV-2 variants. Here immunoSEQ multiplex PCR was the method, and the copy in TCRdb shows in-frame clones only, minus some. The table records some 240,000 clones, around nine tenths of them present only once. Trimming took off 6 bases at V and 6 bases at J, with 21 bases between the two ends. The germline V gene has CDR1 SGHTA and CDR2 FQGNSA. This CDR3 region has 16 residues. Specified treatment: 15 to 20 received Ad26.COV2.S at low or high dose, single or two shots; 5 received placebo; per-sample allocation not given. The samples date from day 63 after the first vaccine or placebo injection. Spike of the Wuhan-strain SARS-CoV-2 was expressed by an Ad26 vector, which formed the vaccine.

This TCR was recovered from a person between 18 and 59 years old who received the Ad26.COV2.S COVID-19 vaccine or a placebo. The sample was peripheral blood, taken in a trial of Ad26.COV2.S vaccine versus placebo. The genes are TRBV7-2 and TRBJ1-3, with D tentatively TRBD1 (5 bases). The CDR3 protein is CASRLGSAGRVNTIYF. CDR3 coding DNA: TGTGCCAGCAGACTTGGCAGCGCAGGGAGGGTAAACACCATATATTTT.